This T cell receptor (beta chain) came from a study of persistence of HIV-infected CD4 T cells. At the level of the study: Donors had been on suppressive ART for a median of roughly 8 years. Findings of the study overall: Proviral oligoclonality tracked with TCR oligoclonality within the same sorted cells.

V dropped 6 bases and J dropped 8 bases, with 13 bases sitting between them. The length of the CDR3 is 12 residues. This clone was seen just once. Antigen specificity is unknown. The libraries were made with immunoSEQ version 4 in survey mode. Sequenced by immunoSEQ multiplex PCR; TCRdb stores in-frame clones only, minus some. The sample lists about 40,000 clones; about 80% were seen once. Cells were stimulated with overlapping HIV-1 Gag 15-mer peptides. Sorted nonresponding memory CD4+ T cells were CD40L-negative, CD69-negative, CD45RO-high. Stimulated PBMCs had first been depleted of CD8+ T cells. The chain employs TRBV12-3 or TRBV12-4 and TRBJ1-2; D unclear. The sequenced sample was CD4+ T cells sorted from PBMCs after approximately 19-hour stimulation, obtained from a patient who received antiretroviral therapy. This TCR came from an adult man with HIV who was CMV-seropositive. As DNA, the CDR3 is TGTGCCAGCAGCCAAGGTCGAGAGGGCTACACCTTC. This translates into CASSQGREGYTF.